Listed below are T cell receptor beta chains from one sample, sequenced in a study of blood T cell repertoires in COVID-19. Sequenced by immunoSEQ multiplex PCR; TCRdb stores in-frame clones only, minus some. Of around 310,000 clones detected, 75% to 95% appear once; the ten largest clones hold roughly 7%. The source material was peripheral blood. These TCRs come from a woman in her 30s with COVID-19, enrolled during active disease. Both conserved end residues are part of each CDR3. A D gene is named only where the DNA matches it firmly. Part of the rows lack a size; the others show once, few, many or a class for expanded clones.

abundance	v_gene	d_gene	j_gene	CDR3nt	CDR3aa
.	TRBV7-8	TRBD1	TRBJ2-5	TGTGCCAGCAGCTCTGGACAGGGGGGACAACAAGAGACCCAGTACTTC	CASSSGQGGQQETQYF
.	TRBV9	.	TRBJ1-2	TGTGCCAGCAGCGTAGGACCTGAGCAGGGTAACTATGGCTACACCTTC	CASSVGPEQGNYGYTF
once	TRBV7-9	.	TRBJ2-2	TGTGCCAGCAGCTTAGGGGGGGCGAACACCGGGGAGCTGTTTTTT	CASSLGGANTGELFF
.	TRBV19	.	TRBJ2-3	TGTGCCAGTAGTAGGGCGGACAGTTTTGCAGATACGCAGTATTTT	CASSRADSFADTQYF
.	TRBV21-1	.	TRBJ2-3	TGTGCCAGCAGCAAAGAGGACAGGGGCACAGATACGCAGTATTTT	CASSKEDRGTDTQYF
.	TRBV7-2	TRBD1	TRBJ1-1	TGTGCCAGCAAAACCGGGACAGGGCGAGCGGCTTTCTTT	CASKTGTGRAAFF
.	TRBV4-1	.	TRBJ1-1	TGCGCCAGCAGCCTACGGGAGAACACTGAAGCTTTCTTT	CASSLRENTEAFF
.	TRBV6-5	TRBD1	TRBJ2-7	TGTGCCAGCAGTCCCCAACAGGGGACCTACGAGCAGTACTTC	CASSPQQGTYEQYF
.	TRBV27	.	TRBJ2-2	TGTGCCAGCAGTTGGGGGCAGGAGTACACCGGGGAGCTGTTTTTT	CASSWGQEYTGELFF
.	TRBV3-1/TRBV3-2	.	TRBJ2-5	TGTGCCAGCAGCCTCCAGGGCGGCCAGACCCAGTACTTC	CASSLQGGQTQYF
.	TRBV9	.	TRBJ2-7	TGTGCCAGCAGCGCCCGCGACGGGACACCAAGATACGAGCAGTACTTC	CASSARDGTPRYEQYF
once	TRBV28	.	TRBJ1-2	TGTGCCAGCAGTGCATACGAGAGGGATGGCTACACCTTC	CASSAYERDGYTF
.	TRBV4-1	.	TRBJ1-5	TGCGCCAGCAGCCAAGTTTACAGACGAAATCAGCCCCAGCATTTT	CASSQVYRRNQPQHF